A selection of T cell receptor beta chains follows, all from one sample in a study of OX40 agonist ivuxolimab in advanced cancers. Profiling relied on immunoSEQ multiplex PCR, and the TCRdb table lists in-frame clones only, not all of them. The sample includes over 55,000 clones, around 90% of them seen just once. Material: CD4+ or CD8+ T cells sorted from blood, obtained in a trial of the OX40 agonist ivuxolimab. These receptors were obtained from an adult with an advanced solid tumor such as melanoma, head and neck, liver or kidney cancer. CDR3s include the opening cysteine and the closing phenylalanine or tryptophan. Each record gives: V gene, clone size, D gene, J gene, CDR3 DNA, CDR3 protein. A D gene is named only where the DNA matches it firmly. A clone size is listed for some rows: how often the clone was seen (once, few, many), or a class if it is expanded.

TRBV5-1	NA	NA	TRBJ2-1	TGCGCCAGCAGCTTCGCCGGGACCTTCGATGAGCAGTTCTTC	CASSFAGTFDEQFF
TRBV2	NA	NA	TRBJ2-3	TGTGCCAGCAGAGGCCGGGCCAGAACAGGCACAGATACGCAGTATTTT	CASRGRARTGTDTQYF
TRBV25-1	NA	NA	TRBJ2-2	TGTGCCAGCAGTCTTGGCGGAGCGAACACCGGGGAGCTGTTTTTT	CASSLGGANTGELFF
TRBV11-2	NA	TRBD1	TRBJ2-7	TGTGCCAGCAGCTTCCTCGGACAGGGGGCTGGCGAGCAGTACTTC	CASSFLGQGAGEQYF
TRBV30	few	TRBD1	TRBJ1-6	TGTGCCTGGACCACCGGGACAGGGTTAGTTTCACCCCTCCACTTT	CAWTTGTGLVSPLHF
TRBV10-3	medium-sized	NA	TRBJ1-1	TGTGCCATCAGTGGAGGGGGCACTGAAGCTTTCTTT	CAISGGGTEAFF
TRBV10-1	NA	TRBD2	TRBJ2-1	TGCGCCAGCAGCGGACTAGCGGGAGGGTTCAATGAGCAGTTCTTC	CASSGLAGGFNEQFF
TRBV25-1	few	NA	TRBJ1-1	TGTGCCAGCAGTGAAAGGGTGAACACTGAAGCTTTCTTT	CASSERVNTEAFF
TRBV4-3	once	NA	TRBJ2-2	TGCGCCAGCAGCCAAGATATCGCGAACACCGGGGAGCTGTTTTTT	CASSQDIANTGELFF
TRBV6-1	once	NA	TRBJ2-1	TGTGCCAGCAGTGATATCTGGGGATTAGGTGAGCAGTTCTTC	CASSDIWGLGEQFF
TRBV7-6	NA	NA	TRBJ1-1	TGTGCCAGCAGCTTAGTATCAGGGGTCGAGTTGACTGAAGCTTTCTTT	CASSLVSGVELTEAFF
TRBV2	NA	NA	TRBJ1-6	TGTGCCAGCAGTCCGCAAGGGGGGGGCGGAAATTCACCCCTCCACTTT	CASSPQGGGGNSPLHF
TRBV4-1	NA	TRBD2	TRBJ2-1	TGCGCCAGCAGCCAAGTAGCGGGAGGCTACAATGAGCAGTTCTTC	CASSQVAGGYNEQFF
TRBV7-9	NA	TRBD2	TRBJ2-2	TGTGCCAGCAGCTCGAGGACTAGCGGGGGATACACCGGGGAGCTGTTTTTT	CASSSRTSGGYTGELFF
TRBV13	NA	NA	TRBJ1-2	TGTGCCAGCAGCTTCCAGTACTATGGCTACACCTTC	CASSFQYYGYTF
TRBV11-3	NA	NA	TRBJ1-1	TGTGCCAGCAGCCGAGACAGGAACACTGAAGCTTTCTTT	CASSRDRNTEAFF
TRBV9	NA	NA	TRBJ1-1	TGTGCCAGCAGCGCCGAGGGCGGTACTGAAGCTTTCTTT	CASSAEGGTEAFF
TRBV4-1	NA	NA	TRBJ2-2	TGCGCCAGCAGCCAAGACAGGGCGCCGAACACCGGGGAGCTGTTTTTT	CASSQDRAPNTGELFF
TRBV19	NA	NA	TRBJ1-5	TGTGCCAGTAGTATAACCTGGGACGTGATCAATCAGCCCCAGCATTTT	CASSITWDVINQPQHF
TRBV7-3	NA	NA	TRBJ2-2	TGTGCCAGCAGCTTAGCGGGTGGTCCCGGGGAGCTGTTTTTT	CASSLAGGPGELFF
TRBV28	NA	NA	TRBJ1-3	TGTGCCAGCAGCCCGGCGGGAAACACCATATATTTT	CASSPAGNTIYF
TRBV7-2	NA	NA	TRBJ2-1	TGTGCCAGCAGCTTGAAGGGGAGCTCCTACAATGAGCAGTTCTTC	CASSLKGSSYNEQFF
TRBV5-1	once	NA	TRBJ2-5	TGCGCCAGCAGCTCGGACATTCAAGAGACCCAGTACTTC	CASSSDIQETQYF
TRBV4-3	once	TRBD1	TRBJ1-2	TGCGCCAGCAGCCAAGACAGGGGGCTTGGCTACACCTTC	CASSQDRGLGYTF
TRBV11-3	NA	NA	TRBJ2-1	TGTGCCAGCAGCTTAGAGGCAGCGGTCCCGTACAATGAGCAGTTCTTC	CASSLEAAVPYNEQFF
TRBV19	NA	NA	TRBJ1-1	TGTGCCAGTAGTCCAGTTTCCGCAGTGAACACTGAAGCTTTCTTT	CASSPVSAVNTEAFF
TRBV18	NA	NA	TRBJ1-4	TGTGCCAGCTCACCATGGGAGGGGAATGAAAAACTGTTTTTT	CASSPWEGNEKLFF
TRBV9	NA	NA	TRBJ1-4	TGTGCCAGCAGCGTAGGAACTAATGAAAAACTGTTTTTT	CASSVGTNEKLFF
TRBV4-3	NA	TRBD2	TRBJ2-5	TGCGCCAGCAGCCAAGTCCGGGGGGGCCGGGAGACCCAGTACTTC	CASSQVRGGRETQYF
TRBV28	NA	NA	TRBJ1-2	TGTGCCAGCAGTCTTGGGGACAACTACTATGGCTACACCTTC	CASSLGDNYYGYTF
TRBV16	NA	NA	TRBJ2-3	TGTGCCAGCAGCCGGACCCAGTTGGCAGATACGCAGTATTTT	CASSRTQLADTQYF
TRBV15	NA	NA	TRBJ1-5	TGTGCCACCAGCAGAGATGGACAGTTCAATCAGCCCCAGCATTTT	CATSRDGQFNQPQHF
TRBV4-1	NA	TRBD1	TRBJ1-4	TGCGCCAGCAGCCACGCACCCACAGGGGGCTGGGAAGAAAAACTGTTTTTT	CASSHAPTGGWEEKLFF
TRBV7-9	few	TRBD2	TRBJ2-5	TGTGCCAGCAGCTTAGGAGATAGCGGGAGGGGAGAGACCCAGTACTTC	CASSLGDSGRGETQYF
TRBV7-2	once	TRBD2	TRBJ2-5	TGTGCCACCAAAAGACTTAGGGCGGGGGGAGAGACCCAGTACTTC	CATKRLRAGGETQYF
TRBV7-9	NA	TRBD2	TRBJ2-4	TGTGCCAGCAGCTTATTGCCGAGTTGGGGACTAAAACTGGACATTCAGTACTTC	CASSLLPSWGLKLDIQYF
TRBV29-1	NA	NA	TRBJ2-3	TGCAGCGTTGAACCGCTTCCAAGGGATACGCAGTATTTT	CSVEPLPRDTQYF
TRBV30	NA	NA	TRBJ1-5	TGTGCCTGGAGTGTTGGCGACGGTCAGCCCCAGCATTTT	CAWSVGDGQPQHF
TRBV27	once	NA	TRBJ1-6	TGTGCCAGCAGTGTACGGGGGAATTCACCCCTCCACTTT	CASSVRGNSPLHF
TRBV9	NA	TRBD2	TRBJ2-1	TGTGCCAGCAGCGTAGCTTGGCAGCGGGGCCTTGGTGAGCAGTTCTTC	CASSVAWQRGLGEQFF
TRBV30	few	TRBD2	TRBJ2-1	TGTGCCTGGCGACTAGCGGGAGGTTTCTCTTACAATGAGCAGTTCTTC	CAWRLAGGFSYNEQFF
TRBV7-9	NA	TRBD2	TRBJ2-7	TGTGCCAGCAGCTTAATAGCGGGAGGTCTCTACGAGCAGTACTTC	CASSLIAGGLYEQYF
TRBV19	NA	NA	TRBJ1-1	TGTGCCAGTAGTAGTGAATTAGCAGGCACGAACACTGAAGCTTTCTTT	CASSSELAGTNTEAFF
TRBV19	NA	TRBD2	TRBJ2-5	TGTGCCAGTAGTATGTCTAGCGGGGCAGAGACCCAGTACTTC	CASSMSSGAETQYF
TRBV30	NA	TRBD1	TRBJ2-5	TGTGCCTGGACGACAGCCTCGACAGGGCGTCAAGAGACCCAGTACTTC	CAWTTASTGRQETQYF
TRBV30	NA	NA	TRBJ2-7	TGTGCCTGGAGTTTTCGGGGTTCCTACGAGCAGTACTTC	CAWSFRGSYEQYF
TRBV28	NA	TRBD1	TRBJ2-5	TGTGCCAGCGGGGGACAGGTGGGAGAGACCCAGTACTTC	CASGGQVGETQYF
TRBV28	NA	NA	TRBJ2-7	TGTGCCAGCAGTTTAACATTGTCTGGACAGTCCATCTCCTACGAGCAGTACTTC	CASSLTLSGQSISYEQYF
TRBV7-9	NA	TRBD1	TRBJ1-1	TGTGCCAGCAGCACGACCGGGACAGGGACGGGGGTTACTGAAGCTTTCTTT	CASSTTGTGTGVTEAFF
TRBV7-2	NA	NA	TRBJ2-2	TGTGCCAGCAGCTTAACGGGGGCGACGTCCGGGGAGCTGTTTTTT	CASSLTGATSGELFF
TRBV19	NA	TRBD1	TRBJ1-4	TGTGCCAGTAGCCGGACAGGGGAGGTTGAAAAACTGTTTTTT	CASSRTGEVEKLFF
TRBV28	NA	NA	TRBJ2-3	TGTGCCACCCGGGCGCCGATCTCCACAGATACGCAGTATTTT	CATRAPISTDTQYF